The rows below give T cell receptor beta chains drawn from one sample of a study of OX40 agonist ivuxolimab in advanced cancers. The data were produced by immunoSEQ multiplex PCR, yet TCRdb's version contains in-frame clones alone and is incomplete. The table shows about 56,000 clones, with about 83% occurring only once. Specimen: CD4+ or CD8+ T cells sorted from blood, collected in a trial of the OX40 agonist ivuxolimab. These receptors originate from an adult with an advanced solid tumor such as melanoma, head and neck, liver or kidney cancer. Both conserved end residues are part of each CDR3. D genes are given only for firm matches. Clone size is stated in some rows and not others, as once, few, many or a class when expanded.

V gene: TRBV6-5; D gene: NA; clone size: NA; J gene: TRBJ1-3; CDR3 protein: CASQRGSRSGNTIYF; CDR3 DNA: TGTGCCAGCCAAAGAGGCAGTCGCTCTGGAAACACCATATATTTT
V gene: TRBV6-5; D gene: NA; clone size: NA; J gene: TRBJ2-1; CDR3 protein: CASSPLGSYNEQFF; CDR3 DNA: TGTGCCAGCAGTCCCCTTGGCTCCTACAATGAGCAGTTCTTC
V gene: TRBV20-1; D gene: NA; clone size: NA; J gene: TRBJ2-1; CDR3 protein: CSATTDEQFF; CDR3 DNA: TGCAGTGCTACAACCGATGAGCAGTTCTTC
V gene: TRBV5-6; D gene: NA; clone size: few; J gene: TRBJ2-7; CDR3 protein: CASSFLEIYEQYF; CDR3 DNA: TGTGCCAGCAGCTTTCTCGAAATCTACGAGCAGTACTTC
V gene: TRBV5-1; D gene: NA; clone size: few; J gene: TRBJ1-6; CDR3 protein: CASSLGTVNSPLHF; CDR3 DNA: TGCGCCAGCAGCTTGGGGACAGTAAATTCACCCCTCCACTTT
V gene: TRBV27; D gene: TRBD1; clone size: NA; J gene: TRBJ2-1; CDR3 protein: CASRRTRDRVYNEQFF; CDR3 DNA: TGTGCCAGCCGCCGAACCCGGGACAGGGTCTACAATGAGCAGTTCTTC
V gene: TRBV20-1; D gene: NA; clone size: NA; J gene: TRBJ1-1; CDR3 protein: CSASRSTEAFF; CDR3 DNA: TGCAGTGCTAGCCGGTCGACTGAAGCTTTCTTT
V gene: TRBV2; D gene: TRBD2; clone size: few; J gene: TRBJ2-1; CDR3 protein: CASMGTSGRGGEQFF; CDR3 DNA: TGTGCCAGCATGGGGACTAGCGGGAGGGGGGGTGAGCAGTTCTTC
V gene: TRBV19; D gene: NA; clone size: NA; J gene: TRBJ2-1; CDR3 protein: CASSRYGDEQFF; CDR3 DNA: TGTGCCAGTAGTAGGTACGGGGATGAGCAGTTCTTC
V gene: TRBV5-4; D gene: NA; clone size: NA; J gene: TRBJ2-7; CDR3 protein: CASSWAFESSYEQYF; CDR3 DNA: TGTGCCAGCAGCTGGGCTTTTGAGAGCTCCTACGAGCAGTACTTC
V gene: TRBV28; D gene: TRBD2; clone size: NA; J gene: TRBJ2-1; CDR3 protein: CASSPRTSGYNEQFF; CDR3 DNA: TGTGCCAGCAGTCCTCGGACTAGCGGCTACAATGAGCAGTTCTTC
V gene: TRBV6-1; D gene: NA; clone size: NA; J gene: TRBJ1-5; CDR3 protein: CASSWEGGSNQPQHF; CDR3 DNA: TGTGCCAGCAGTTGGGAGGGGGGAAGCAATCAGCCCCAGCATTTT
V gene: TRBV20-1; D gene: NA; clone size: NA; J gene: TRBJ1-2; CDR3 protein: CSASREYGYTF; CDR3 DNA: TGCAGTGCTAGCCGGGAGTATGGCTACACCTTC
V gene: TRBV18; D gene: NA; clone size: NA; J gene: TRBJ2-1; CDR3 protein: CASSTGPYNEQFF; CDR3 DNA: TGTGCCAGCTCAACGGGACCTTACAATGAGCAGTTCTTC
V gene: TRBV6-4; D gene: NA; clone size: NA; J gene: TRBJ2-2; CDR3 protein: CASSVEGPANTGELFF; CDR3 DNA: TGTGCCAGCTCTGTCGAGGGACCCGCTAACACCGGGGAGCTGTTTTTT
V gene: TRBV5-6; D gene: TRBD1; clone size: NA; J gene: TRBJ1-2; CDR3 protein: CASSGAGGDYGYTF; CDR3 DNA: TGTGCCAGCAGCGGGGCAGGGGGCGACTATGGCTACACCTTC
V gene: TRBV27; D gene: NA; clone size: NA; J gene: TRBJ2-5; CDR3 protein: CASSLTLALQETQYF; CDR3 DNA: TGTGCCAGCAGTCTTACCTTAGCGCTTCAAGAGACCCAGTACTTC
V gene: TRBV19; D gene: TRBD2; clone size: NA; J gene: TRBJ2-1; CDR3 protein: CASSSAGGRYNEQFF; CDR3 DNA: TGTGCCAGTAGTAGCGCGGGAGGCAGGTACAATGAGCAGTTCTTC
V gene: TRBV19; D gene: NA; clone size: NA; J gene: TRBJ1-5; CDR3 protein: CASRKLGGINQPQHF; CDR3 DNA: TGTGCCAGTAGGAAGTTGGGGGGAATCAATCAGCCCCAGCATTTT
V gene: TRBV19; D gene: TRBD1; clone size: NA; J gene: TRBJ1-1; CDR3 protein: CASSMRRDSGTEAFF; CDR3 DNA: TGTGCCAGTAGTATGCGCCGGGACAGCGGCACTGAAGCTTTCTTT
V gene: TRBV14; D gene: NA; clone size: NA; J gene: TRBJ2-5; CDR3 protein: CASSPVGETQYF; CDR3 DNA: TGTGCCAGCAGCCCGGTGGGAGAGACCCAGTACTTC
V gene: TRBV29-1; D gene: NA; clone size: NA; J gene: TRBJ2-2; CDR3 protein: CSVEDPLRTGELFF; CDR3 DNA: TGCAGCGTTGAAGACCCCCTGCGCACCGGGGAGCTGTTTTTT
V gene: TRBV7-2; D gene: NA; clone size: NA; J gene: TRBJ2-2; CDR3 protein: CASSSTDTGELFF; CDR3 DNA: TGTGCCAGCAGCTCGACCGATACCGGGGAGCTGTTTTTT
V gene: TRBV10-3; D gene: TRBD1; clone size: NA; J gene: TRBJ1-5; CDR3 protein: CAISEGTGPNNQPQHF; CDR3 DNA: TGTGCCATCAGTGAGGGGACAGGGCCGAACAATCAGCCCCAGCATTTT
V gene: TRBV29-1; D gene: NA; clone size: NA; J gene: TRBJ1-2; CDR3 protein: CSVENSEGWYGYTF; CDR3 DNA: TGCAGCGTTGAAAACAGTGAGGGGTGGTATGGCTACACCTTC
V gene: TRBV7-9; D gene: TRBD2; clone size: NA; J gene: TRBJ2-7; CDR3 protein: CASSLAPGGYTYYEQYF; CDR3 DNA: TGTGCCAGCAGCTTAGCGCCGGGGGGTTACACTTACTACGAGCAGTACTTC
V gene: TRBV27; D gene: TRBD1; clone size: NA; J gene: TRBJ2-5; CDR3 protein: CASSFDRGRETQYF; CDR3 DNA: TGTGCCAGCAGCTTCGACAGGGGGCGGGAGACCCAGTACTTC
V gene: TRBV7-2; D gene: NA; clone size: NA; J gene: TRBJ2-5; CDR3 protein: CASRPDYQETQYF; CDR3 DNA: TGTGCCAGCAGACCCGACTATCAAGAGACCCAGTACTTC
V gene: TRBV5-1; D gene: TRBD2; clone size: NA; J gene: TRBJ2-1; CDR3 protein: CASSLQAGGGTSSYNEQFF; CDR3 DNA: TGCGCCAGCAGCTTGCAGGCTGGCGGGGGGACAAGCTCCTACAATGAGCAGTTCTTC
V gene: TRBV6-1; D gene: NA; clone size: NA; J gene: TRBJ1-1; CDR3 protein: CASSEPRNTEAFF; CDR3 DNA: TGTGCCAGCAGTGAACCCAGGAACACTGAAGCTTTCTTT
V gene: TRBV21-1; D gene: NA; clone size: NA; J gene: TRBJ1-3; CDR3 protein: CASSKEHRDRVFPPSGNTIYF; CDR3 DNA: TGTGCCAGCAGCAAAGAACATAGGGACAGGGTATTTCCCCCCTCTGGAAACACCATATATTTT
V gene: TRBV6-4; D gene: NA; clone size: NA; J gene: TRBJ2-1; CDR3 protein: CASSRDRNTYNEQFF; CDR3 DNA: TGTGCCAGCAGCCGCGACAGGAATACCTACAATGAGCAGTTCTTC
V gene: TRBV6-5; D gene: NA; clone size: NA; J gene: TRBJ1-1; CDR3 protein: CATLRARRGNTEAFF; CDR3 DNA: TGTGCCACCCTACGGGCCCGGCGGGGGAACACTGAAGCTTTCTTT
V gene: TRBV7-3; D gene: NA; clone size: NA; J gene: TRBJ1-5; CDR3 protein: CASSLEGRGRDSNQPQHF; CDR3 DNA: TGTGCCAGCAGCTTAGAAGGCAGGGGCCGGGATAGCAATCAGCCCCAGCATTTT
V gene: TRBV11-2; D gene: TRBD1; clone size: NA; J gene: TRBJ2-7; CDR3 protein: CASSRTGYEQYF; CDR3 DNA: TGTGCCAGCAGTAGGACAGGATACGAGCAGTACTTC
V gene: TRBV20-1; D gene: NA; clone size: once; J gene: TRBJ2-7; CDR3 protein: CSADAHYEQYF; CDR3 DNA: TGCAGTGCAGACGCCCACTACGAGCAGTACTTC
V gene: TRBV27; D gene: NA; clone size: NA; J gene: TRBJ2-1; CDR3 protein: CASSPAGFSYNEQFF; CDR3 DNA: TGTGCCAGCAGTCCGGCGGGGTTCTCCTACAATGAGCAGTTCTTC